This T cell receptor beta chain was profiled in a study of PD-1 blockade in classical Hodgkin lymphoma. Study observations and caveats: There was a significant rise in CD4+ TCR diversity by C4D1, with no such rise for CD8+. Before treatment, complete responders showed about the same diversity as newly diagnosed patients. Repertoire differences have undefined causes, possibly disease activity or prior therapy.

There are 14 residues in the CDR3. Trimming removed 9 bases at V and 2 bases at J, with 13 bases between. Germline lookup yields CDR1 MRHNA and CDR2 SNTAGT. Indicated time point: cycle 4 day 1 (C4D1), after 6 weeks of nivolumab. Following autologous stem cell transplantation, relapse occurred in every patient, and exposure to brentuximab vedotin varied. The patients, who had relapsed/refractory classical Hodgkin lymphoma, achieved best responses of complete response, partial response or progressive disease. Here immunoSEQ multiplex PCR was the method, and the copy in TCRdb shows in-frame clones only, minus some. The sample has under 130,000 clones, approximately 89% seen once; the top ten hold around 19%. About this clone: Its antigen is not known.

J is TRBJ2-2 and V is TRBV6-4, with a weak D call TRBD1 (6 bases). This TCR was sampled from a human donor with classical Hodgkin lymphoma. Specimen: peripheral blood mononuclear cells (PBMCs), collected before the fourth cycle of nivolumab. The chain's CDR3 is CASRWGQNTGELFF. CDR3 coding DNA: TGTGCCAGTAGGTGGGGACAAAACACCGGGGAGCTGTTTTTT.